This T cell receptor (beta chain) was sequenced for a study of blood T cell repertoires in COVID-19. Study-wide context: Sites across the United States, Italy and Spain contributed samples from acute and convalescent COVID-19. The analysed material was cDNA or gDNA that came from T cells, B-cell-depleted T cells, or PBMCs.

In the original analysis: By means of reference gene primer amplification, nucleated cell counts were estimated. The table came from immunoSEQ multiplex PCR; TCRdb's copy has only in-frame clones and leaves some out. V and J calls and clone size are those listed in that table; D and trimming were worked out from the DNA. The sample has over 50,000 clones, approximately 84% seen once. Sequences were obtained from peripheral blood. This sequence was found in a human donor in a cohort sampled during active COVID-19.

The CDR3 loop is CASSQDSTGGGEQFF. CDR3 sequence (DNA): TGCGCCAGCAGCCAAGACTCGACAGGTGGTGGGGAGCAGTTCTTC. The chain has TRBV4-3 and TRBJ2-1, with D maybe TRBD1 (6 bases). The germline V and J ends were trimmed by 0 bases and 10 bases, with 16 bases remaining between them. The CDR3 loop spans 15 amino acids. Germline V gene lookup returns CDR1 LGHNA and CDR2 YSLEER.